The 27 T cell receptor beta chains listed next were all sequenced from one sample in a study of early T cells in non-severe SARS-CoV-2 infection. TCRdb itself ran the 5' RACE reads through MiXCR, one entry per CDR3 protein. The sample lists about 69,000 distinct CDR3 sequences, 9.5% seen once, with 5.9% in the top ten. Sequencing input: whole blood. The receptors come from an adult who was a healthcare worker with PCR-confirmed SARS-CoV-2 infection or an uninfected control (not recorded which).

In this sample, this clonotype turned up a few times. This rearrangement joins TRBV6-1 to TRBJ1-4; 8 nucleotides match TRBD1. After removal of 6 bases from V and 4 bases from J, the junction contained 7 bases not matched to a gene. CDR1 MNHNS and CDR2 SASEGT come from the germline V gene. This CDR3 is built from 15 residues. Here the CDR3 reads CASSQQGGLNEKLFF. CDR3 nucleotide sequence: TGTGCCAGCAGCCAACAGGGGGGCCTTAATGAAAAACTGTTTTTT.

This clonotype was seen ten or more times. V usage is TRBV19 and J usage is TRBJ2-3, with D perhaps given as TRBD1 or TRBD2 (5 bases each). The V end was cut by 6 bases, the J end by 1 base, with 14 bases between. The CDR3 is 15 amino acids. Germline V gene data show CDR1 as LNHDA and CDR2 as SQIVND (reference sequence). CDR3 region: CASSLSGARTDTQYF. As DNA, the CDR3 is TGTGCCAGTAGCCTATCCGGGGCGCGCACAGATACGCAGTATTTT.

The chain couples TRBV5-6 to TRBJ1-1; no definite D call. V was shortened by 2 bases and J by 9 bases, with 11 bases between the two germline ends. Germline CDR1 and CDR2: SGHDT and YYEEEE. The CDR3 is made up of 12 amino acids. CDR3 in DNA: TGTGCCAGCAGCTTTGGGCGCACGAAAGCTTTCTTT. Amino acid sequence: CASSFGRTKAFF.

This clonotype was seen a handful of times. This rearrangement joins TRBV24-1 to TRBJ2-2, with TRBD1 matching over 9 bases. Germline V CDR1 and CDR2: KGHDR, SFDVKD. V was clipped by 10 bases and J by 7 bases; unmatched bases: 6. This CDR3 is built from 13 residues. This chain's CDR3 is CATTGTGNGELFF. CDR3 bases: TGTGCCACTACAGGGACAGGGAACGGGGAGCTGTTTTTT.

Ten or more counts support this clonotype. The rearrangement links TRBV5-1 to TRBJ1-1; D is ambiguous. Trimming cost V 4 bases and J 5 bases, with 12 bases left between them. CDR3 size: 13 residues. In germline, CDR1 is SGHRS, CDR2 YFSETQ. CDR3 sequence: CASSPIRGTEAFF. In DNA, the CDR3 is TGCGCCAGCAGCCCCATTCGTGGAACTGAAGCTTTCTTT.

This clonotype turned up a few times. The CDR3 coding sequence is TGTGCCAGCAGTGAAGCGCTTGAATGGTATGGCAATCAGCCCCAGCATTTT. This encodes CASSEALEWYGNQPQHF. The chain combines TRBV6-1 with TRBJ1-5; D remains ambiguous. CDR3 length equals 17 residues. Germline V CDR1 and CDR2: MNHNS, SASEGT. The V end lost 0 bases, the J end lost 2 bases, and 14 bases lay between the germline ends.

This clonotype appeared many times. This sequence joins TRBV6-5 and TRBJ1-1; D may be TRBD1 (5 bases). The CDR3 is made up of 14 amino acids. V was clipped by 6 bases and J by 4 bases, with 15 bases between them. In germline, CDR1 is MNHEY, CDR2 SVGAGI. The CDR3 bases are TGTGCCAGCAGGATTCAGGGTTCGGCCACTGAAGCTTTCTTT. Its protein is CASRIQGSATEAFF.

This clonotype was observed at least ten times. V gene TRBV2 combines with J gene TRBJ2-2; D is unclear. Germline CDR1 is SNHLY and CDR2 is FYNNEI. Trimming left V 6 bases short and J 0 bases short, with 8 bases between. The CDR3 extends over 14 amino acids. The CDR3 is CASRSGPNTGELFF. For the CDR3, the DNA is TGTGCCAGCAGGTCCGGGCCGAACACCGGGGAGCTGTTTTTT.

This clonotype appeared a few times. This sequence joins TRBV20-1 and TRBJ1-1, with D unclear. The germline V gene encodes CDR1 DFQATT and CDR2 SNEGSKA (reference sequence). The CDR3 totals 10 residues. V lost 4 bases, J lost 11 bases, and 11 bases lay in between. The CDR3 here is CSAMGPGAFF. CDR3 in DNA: TGCAGTGCTATGGGTCCTGGGGCTTTCTTT.

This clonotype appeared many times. CDR3 sequence: CASSLGLRVDNNEQFF. The CDR3 DNA is TGTGCCAGCAGCTTAGGTCTGCGGGTAGATAACAATGAGCAGTTCTTC. The J gene is TRBJ2-1, the V gene TRBV7-8; tentatively, D is TRBD2 (5 bases). V lost 1 base and J 5 bases, leaving 15 bases between the germline ends. Germline CDR1 and CDR2: SGHVS and FQNEAQ. This CDR3 has 16 amino acids.

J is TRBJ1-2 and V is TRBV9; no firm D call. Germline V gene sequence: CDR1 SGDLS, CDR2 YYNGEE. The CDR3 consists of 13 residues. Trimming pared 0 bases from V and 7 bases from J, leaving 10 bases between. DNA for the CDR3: TGTGCCAGCAGCGTAGGAGGGTTCGGTGGCTACACCTTC. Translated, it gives CASSVGGFGGYTF.

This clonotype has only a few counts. CDR3 residues: CASSLRLAVTDTQYF. CDR3 sequence (DNA): TGTGCCAGCAGCTTGCGGCTAGCGGTCACAGATACGCAGTATTTT. The rearrangement joins TRBV11-2 to TRBJ2-3; 7 bases align to TRBD2. With V trimmed by 3 bases and J by 2 bases, 5 bases remained unmatched. CDR3 length: 15 amino acids. Germline CDR1 reads SGHAT; CDR2 reads FQNNGV.

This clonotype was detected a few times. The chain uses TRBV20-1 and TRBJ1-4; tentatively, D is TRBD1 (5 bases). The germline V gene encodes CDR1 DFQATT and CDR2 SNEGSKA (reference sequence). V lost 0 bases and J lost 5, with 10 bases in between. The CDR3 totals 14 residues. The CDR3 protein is CSARDLDSNEKLFF. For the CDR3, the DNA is TGCAGTGCTAGAGATCTCGACAGCAATGAAAAACTGTTTTTT.

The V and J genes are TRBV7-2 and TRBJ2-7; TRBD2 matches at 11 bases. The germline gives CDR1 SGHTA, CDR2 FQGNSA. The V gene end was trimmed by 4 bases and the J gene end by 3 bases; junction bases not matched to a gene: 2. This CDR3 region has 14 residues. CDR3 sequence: CASSSGLAVYEQYF. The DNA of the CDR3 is TGTGCCAGCAGCTCGGGACTAGCGGTCTACGAGCAGTACTTC.

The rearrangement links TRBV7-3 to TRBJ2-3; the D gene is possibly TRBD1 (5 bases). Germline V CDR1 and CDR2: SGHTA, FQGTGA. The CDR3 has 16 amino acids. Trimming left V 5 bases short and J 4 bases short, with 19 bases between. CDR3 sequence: CASSLKPAGWPDTQYF. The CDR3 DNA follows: TGTGCCAGCAGCCTTAAGCCCGCAGGGTGGCCAGATACGCAGTATTTT.

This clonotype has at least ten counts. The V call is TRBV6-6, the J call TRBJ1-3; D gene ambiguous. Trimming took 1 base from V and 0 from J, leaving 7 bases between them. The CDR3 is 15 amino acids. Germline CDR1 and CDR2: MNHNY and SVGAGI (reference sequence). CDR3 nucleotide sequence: TGTGCCAGCAGTTACTTATCCCTCTCTGGAAACACCATATATTTT. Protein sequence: CASSYLSLSGNTIYF.

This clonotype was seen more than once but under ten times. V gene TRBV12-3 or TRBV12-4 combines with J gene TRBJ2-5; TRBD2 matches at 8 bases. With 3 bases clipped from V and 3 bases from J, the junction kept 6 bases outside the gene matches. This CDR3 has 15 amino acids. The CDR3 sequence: CASSFFAGGKETQYF. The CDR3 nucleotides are TGTGCCAGCAGTTTTTTCGCGGGGGGTAAAGAGACCCAGTACTTC.

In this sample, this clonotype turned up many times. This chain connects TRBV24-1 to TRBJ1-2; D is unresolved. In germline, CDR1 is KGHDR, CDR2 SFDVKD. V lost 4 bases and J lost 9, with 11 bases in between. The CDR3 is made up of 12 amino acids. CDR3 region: CATSDYDNRYTF. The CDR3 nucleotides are TGTGCCACCAGTGACTATGACAACCGCTACACCTTC.

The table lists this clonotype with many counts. The CDR3 loop is CASSLSRGSNQPQHF. CDR3 nucleotides: TGTGCCAGCAGCTTATCAAGGGGCTCCAATCAGCCCCAGCATTTT. The chain is built from TRBV11-2 and TRBJ1-5; D possibly corresponds to TRBD1 (5 bases). Germline V gives CDR1 SGHAT, CDR2 FQNNGV. The CDR3 contains 15 residues. Trimming removed 2 bases at V and 3 bases at J, with 11 bases between.

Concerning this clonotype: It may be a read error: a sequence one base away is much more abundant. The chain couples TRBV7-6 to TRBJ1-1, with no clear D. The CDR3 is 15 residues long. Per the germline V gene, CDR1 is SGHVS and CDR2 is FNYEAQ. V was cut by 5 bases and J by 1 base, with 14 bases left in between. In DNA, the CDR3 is TGTGCCAGCAGCCGAATCGGACGGGAGAACACTGAAGCTTTCTTT. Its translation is CASSRIGRENTEAFF.

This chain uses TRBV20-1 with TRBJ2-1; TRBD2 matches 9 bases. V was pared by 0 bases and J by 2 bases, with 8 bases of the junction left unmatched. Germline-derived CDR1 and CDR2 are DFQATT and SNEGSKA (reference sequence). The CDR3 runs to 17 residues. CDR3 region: CSARDLIAGATYNEQFF. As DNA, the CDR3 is TGCAGTGCTAGAGATCTGATAGCGGGGGCCACCTACAATGAGCAGTTCTTC.

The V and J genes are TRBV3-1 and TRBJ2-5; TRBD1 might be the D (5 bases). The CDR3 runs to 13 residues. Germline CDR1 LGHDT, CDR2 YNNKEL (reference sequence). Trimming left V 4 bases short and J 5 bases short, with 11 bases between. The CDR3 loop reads CASSPTRAETQYF. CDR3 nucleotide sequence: TGTGCCAGCAGCCCGACCAGGGCTGAGACCCAGTACTTC.

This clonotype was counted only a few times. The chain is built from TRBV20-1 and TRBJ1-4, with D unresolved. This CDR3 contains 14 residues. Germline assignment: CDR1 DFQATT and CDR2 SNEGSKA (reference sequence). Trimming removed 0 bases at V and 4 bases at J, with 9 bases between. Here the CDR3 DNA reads TGCAGTGCTAGAGATGGGCGGATTAATGAAAAACTGTTTTTT. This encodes CSARDGRINEKLFF.

The CDR3 DNA is TGTGCCTGGACTGCCCAGTCTGGGGCCAACGTCCTGACTTTC. This encodes CAWTAQSGANVLTF. The chain joins TRBV30 to TRBJ2-6; D call uncertain. This CDR3 has 14 residues. The germline V and J ends were trimmed by 4 bases and 1 base, with 8 bases remaining between them. Germline lookup yields CDR1 GTSNPN and CDR2 SVGIG (reference sequence).

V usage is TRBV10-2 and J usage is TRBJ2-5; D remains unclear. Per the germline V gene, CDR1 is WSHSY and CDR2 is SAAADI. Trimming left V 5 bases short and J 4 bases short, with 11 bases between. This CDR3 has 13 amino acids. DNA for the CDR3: TGCGCCAGCAGTATATCTTACCGAGAGACCCAGTACTTC. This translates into CASSISYRETQYF.

Here the CDR3 reads CASSPSDRGALEAFF. The DNA for the CDR3 is TGCGCCAGCAGCCCGTCTGACAGGGGGGCGCTTGAAGCTTTCTTT. The chain combines TRBV4-3 with TRBJ1-1, with TRBD1 identical over 9 bases. Losses at the gene ends were 4 bases for V and 7 bases for J; bases not matched to a gene: 10. The CDR3 has 15 amino acids. Germline V gene lookup returns CDR1 LGHNA and CDR2 YSLEER.

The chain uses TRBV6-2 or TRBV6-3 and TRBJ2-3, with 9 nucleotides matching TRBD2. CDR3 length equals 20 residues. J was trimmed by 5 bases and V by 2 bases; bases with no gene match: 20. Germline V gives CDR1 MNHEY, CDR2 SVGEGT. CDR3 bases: TGTGCCAGCAGTTACGCCCTGGCAGGTCGTGCGGGAGGGCCGGGAGATACGCAGTATTTT. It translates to CASSYALAGRAGGPGDTQYF.